This T cell receptor beta chain was retrieved from a study of blood T cell repertoires in COVID-19. Using immunoSEQ multiplex PCR, the repertoire was profiled, and TCRdb retains in-frame clones only, with some absent. Of hundreds of thousands of clones in the sample, roughly four fifths are singletons; the top ten hold 1.9%. The J segment lost 5 bases and the V segment lost 5 bases, leaving 10 bases of the junction unmatched. Germline V gene data show CDR1 as SGHTA and CDR2 as FQGNSA. The CDR3 consists of 15 residues. The sequence was obtained from a woman aged 80 or over with acute or convalescent COVID-19. Sequenced: peripheral blood. The chain carries TRBV7-2 and TRBJ2-7; the match to TRBD1 covers 9 bases. DNA for the CDR3: TGTGCCAGCAGCCCCGGGACAGGGTATCGGGACGAGCAGTACTTC. It specifies CASSPGTGYRDEQYF.